This T cell receptor beta chain was recovered during a study of T cells after yellow fever vaccination. Study in general: The authors prepared low-cell-number fractions using SMART-Seq v4 Ultra Low Input.

Each CDR3 protein is one row after TCRdb ran MiXCR on the 5' RACE reads. The sample has under 600,000 distinct CDR3 sequences, roughly 14% seen once. Regarding the study as a whole: Detected again after the booster were most primary-vaccination clones, at approximately 95% CD4 and approximately 90% CD8. Weaker, the secondary response peaked sooner, at day 5 versus 15.

This clonotype was picked up a small number of times. Its specificity is not known. Germline values: CDR1 SGDLS, CDR2 YYNGEE. Trimming took 4 bases from V and 5 from J, leaving 18 bases between them. The CDR3 covers 15 residues. The clonotype was recovered from a young man who received the YFV17D yellow fever vaccine. The source was PBMCs, collected on the day of the yellow fever booster vaccination. The chain couples TRBV9 to TRBJ2-5, with D possibly matching TRBD2 (7 bases). This chain's CDR3 is CASSPSGGGIETQYF. The CDR3 region has the DNA TGTGCCAGCAGCCCCTCGGGGGGCGGGATTGAGACCCAGTACTTC. Full variable domain (rest looked up from reference TRBV9 and TRBJ2-5): DSGVTQTPKHLITATGQRVTLRCSPRSGDLSVYWYQQSLDQGLQFLIQYYNGEERAKGNILERFSAQQFPDLHSELNLSSLELGDSALYFCASSPSGGGIETQYFGPGTRLLVL.